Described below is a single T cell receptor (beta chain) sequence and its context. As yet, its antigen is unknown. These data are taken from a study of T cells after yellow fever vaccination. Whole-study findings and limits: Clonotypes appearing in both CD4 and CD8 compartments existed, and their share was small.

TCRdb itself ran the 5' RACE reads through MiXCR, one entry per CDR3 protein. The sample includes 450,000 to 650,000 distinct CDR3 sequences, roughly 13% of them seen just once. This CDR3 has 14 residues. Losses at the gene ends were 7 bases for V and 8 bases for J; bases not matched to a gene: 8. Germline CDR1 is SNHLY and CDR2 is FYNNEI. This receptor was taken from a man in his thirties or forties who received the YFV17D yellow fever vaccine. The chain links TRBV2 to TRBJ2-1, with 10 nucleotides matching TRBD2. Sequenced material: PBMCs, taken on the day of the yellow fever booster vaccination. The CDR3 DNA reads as TGTGCCAGCATCCCACTAGCGGGAAGGGATGAGCAGTTCTTC. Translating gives CASIPLAGRDEQFF.